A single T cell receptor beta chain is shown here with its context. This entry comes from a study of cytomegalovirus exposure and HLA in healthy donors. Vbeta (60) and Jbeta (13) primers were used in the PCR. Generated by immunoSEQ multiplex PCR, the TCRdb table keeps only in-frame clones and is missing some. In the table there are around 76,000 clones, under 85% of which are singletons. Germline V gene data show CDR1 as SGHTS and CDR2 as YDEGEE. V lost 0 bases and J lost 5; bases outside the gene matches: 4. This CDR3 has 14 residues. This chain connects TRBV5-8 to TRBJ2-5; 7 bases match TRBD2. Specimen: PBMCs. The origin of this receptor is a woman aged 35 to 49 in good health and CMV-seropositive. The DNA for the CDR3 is TGTGCCAGCAGCTTGGGACTAGCTGGGGAGACCCAGTACTTC. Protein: CASSLGLAGETQYF.